The rows below give T cell receptor beta chains drawn from one sample of a study of identical twins. One entry per CDR3 protein, called by TCRdb with MiXCR from the 5' RACE reads. The table shows some 1,600,000 distinct CDR3 sequences, with under 35% occurring only once. Sequencing input: cord blood. Receptors were obtained from a newborn girl in good health. Both conserved end residues are part of each CDR3. The order of the fields is CDR3 protein, CDR3 DNA, V gene, D gene, clone size, J gene. A D gene is named only where the DNA matches it firmly. Clone sizes are given selectively: once, few, many, or a class where the clone is expanded.

CASSLRTGRGNIQYF | TGTGCCAGCAGTTTACGGACAGGGCGAGGAAACATTCAGTACTTC | TRBV27 | TRBD1 | - | TRBJ2-4
CSARGRGGSYEQYF | TGCAGTGCTAGAGGTCGGGGGGGCTCCTACGAGCAGTACTTC | TRBV20-1 | TRBD2 | few | TRBJ2-7
CSARGEASSYEQYF | TGCAGTGCTAGAGGCGAGGCTAGCTCCTACGAGCAGTACTTC | TRBV20-1 | - | - | TRBJ2-7
CAIGPNTEAFF | TGTGCCATCGGCCCGAACACTGAAGCTTTCTTT | TRBV10-3 | - | - | TRBJ1-1
CAARGLAGSQLANEQFF | TGTGCCGCCCGAGGACTAGCGGGATCGCAGTTAGCCAATGAGCAGTTCTTC | TRBV27 | TRBD2 | - | TRBJ2-1
CASSPHTSGEETQYF | TGTGCCAGCAGTCCCCATACTAGCGGAGAAGAGACCCAGTACTTC | TRBV28 | TRBD2 | many | TRBJ2-5
CASWDRTYSYEQYF | TGTGCCAGCTGGGACAGGACCTACTCCTACGAGCAGTACTTC | TRBV6-1 | TRBD1 | - | TRBJ2-7
CASVTQVTDTQYF | TGTGCCAGCGTCACACAGGTCACAGATACGCAGTATTTT | TRBV28 | - | - | TRBJ2-3
CASSFGRYYNEQFF | TGTGCCAGCAGTTTCGGCAGGTACTACAATGAGCAGTTCTTC | TRBV12-3/TRBV12-4 | - | few | TRBJ2-1
CATRQGHYEQYF | TGTGCCACCCGACAGGGCCACTACGAGCAGTACTTC | TRBV24-1 | TRBD1 | - | TRBJ2-7
CASRASGRQETQYF | TGTGCCAGCAGAGCTAGCGGGAGACAAGAGACCCAGTACTTC | TRBV3-1 | TRBD2 | once | TRBJ2-5
CSARPGQGARKHTDTQYF | TGCAGTGCTAGACCGGGACAGGGGGCCCGAAAGCACACAGATACGCAGTATTTT | TRBV20-1 | TRBD1 | few | TRBJ2-3
CASKWGTGKSNEQYF | TGTGCCAGCAAGTGGGGGACAGGGAAGTCCAACGAGCAGTACTTC | TRBV12-3/TRBV12-4 | TRBD1 | few | TRBJ2-7
CASSLATDTNYGYTF | TGTGCCAGCAGCTTAGCCACAGACACTAACTATGGCTACACCTTC | TRBV7-2 | - | - | TRBJ1-2
CATSRRGGANTGELFF | TGTGCCACCAGCAGGCGAGGGGGCGCGAACACCGGGGAGCTGTTTTTT | TRBV15 | TRBD1 | - | TRBJ2-2
CASSAIWTASEKLFF | TGTGCCAGCAGTGCGATATGGACCGCGAGCGAAAAACTGTTTTTT | TRBV2 | - | few | TRBJ1-4
CASSLGLDGYF | TGTGCCAGCAGTTTAGGGCTAGATGGGTACTTC | TRBV12-3/TRBV12-4 | - | few | TRBJ2-5
CAGRDRYNSPLHF | TGTGCCGGCAGGGACAGATATAATTCACCCCTCCACTTT | TRBV10-3 | TRBD1 | many | TRBJ1-6
CASSQTQGAPSYEQYF | TGTGCCAGCAGCCAGACTCAGGGGGCCCCATCCTACGAGCAGTACTTC | TRBV12-3/TRBV12-4 | TRBD1 | few | TRBJ2-7
CASSRTASGGNTIYF | TGTGCCAGCTCCCGGACGGCTTCGGGGGGAAACACCATATATTTT | TRBV18 | - | - | TRBJ1-3
CASSFIGHSNEKLFF | TGTGCCAGCAGTTTTATTGGACACAGTAATGAAAAACTGTTTTTT | TRBV27 | - | - | TRBJ1-4
CASTEGAEAFF | TGTGCCAGCACCGAAGGAGCTGAAGCTTTCTTT | TRBV21-1 | - | - | TRBJ1-1
CSATTSSGPQETQYF | TGCAGTGCAACGACTAGCTCGGGGCCCCAAGAGACCCAGTACTTC | TRBV20-1 | TRBD2 | - | TRBJ2-5
CSARGLGGFSYNEQFF | TGCAGTGCTAGAGGCCTCGGGGGTTTCTCCTACAATGAGCAGTTCTTC | TRBV20-1 | - | few | TRBJ2-1
CASSRRTGSVTEAFF | TGTGCCAGCAGCCGAAGGACAGGGAGCGTCACTGAAGCTTTCTTT | TRBV2 | TRBD1 | few | TRBJ1-1
CASSYSAGGAGNEQFF | TGTGCCAGCAGTTACTCGGCAGGGGGAGCGGGGAATGAGCAGTTCTTC | TRBV6-6 | - | - | TRBJ2-1
CASSQDMGSGYGYTF | TGCGCCAGCAGCCAAGATATGGGAAGTGGCTATGGCTACACCTTC | TRBV4-1 | - | - | TRBJ1-2
CASSLINLFTDTQYF | TGTGCCAGCAGTTTAATCAACCTCTTCACAGATACGCAGTATTTT | TRBV12-3/TRBV12-4 | - | many | TRBJ2-3
CASSLGQTNQPQHF | TGTGCCAGCAGCTTGGGGCAGACCAATCAGCCCCAGCATTTT | TRBV5-6 | - | few | TRBJ1-5
CASSYLGDRGSEQYF | TGTGCCAGCAGTTACTTAGGGGACAGGGGGAGCGAGCAGTACTTC | TRBV6-6 | TRBD1 | few | TRBJ2-7
CASSLPAGNIQYF | TGTGCCAGCAGTTTACCGGCGGGAAACATTCAGTACTTC | TRBV28 | - | - | TRBJ2-4
CASSPGQGKVYEQYF | TGTGCCAGCAGCCCCGGACAGGGGAAGGTCTACGAGCAGTACTTC | TRBV6-6 | TRBD1 | few | TRBJ2-7
CSAIGLENTYEQYF | TGCAGTGCTATAGGACTTGAGAATACCTACGAGCAGTACTTC | TRBV20-1 | - | - | TRBJ2-7
CSARGVRDTQYF | TGCAGTGCTAGAGGGGTTAGAGATACGCAGTATTTT | TRBV20-1 | - | - | TRBJ2-3
CASSYTGGIGYTF | TGTGCCAGCAGTTATACAGGGGGAATTGGCTACACCTTC | TRBV6-5 | TRBD1 | - | TRBJ1-2
CASSLDQGAYETQYF | TGTGCCAGCAGCTTGGACCAGGGGGCATATGAGACCCAGTACTTC | TRBV5-4 | TRBD1 | few | TRBJ2-5
CASSLVVLAPLGQFF | TGTGCCAGCAGCTTAGTTGTACTAGCTCCCCTTGGGCAGTTCTTC | TRBV7-2 | - | - | TRBJ2-1
CATSPGQGSDEQYF | TGTGCCACCTCGCCGGGACAGGGCTCCGACGAGCAGTACTTC | TRBV24-1 | TRBD1 | - | TRBJ2-7
CASSLYRRTQYF | TGCGCCAGCAGCTTGTACCGTAGGACCCAGTACTTC | TRBV5-1 | - | many | TRBJ2-5
CASSQDGTSEQYF | TGTGCCAGCAGCCAAGACGGGACTAGCGAGCAGTACTTC | TRBV3-1 | TRBD2 | - | TRBJ2-7